This TCR beta chain was obtained from a study of T cells in Graves' hyperthyroidism and ophthalmopathy. TCR beta CDR3 sequences were amplified from RNA transcripts. During a first-round RT-PCR of the TCR CDR3, the HTBI primer set was used. MiXCR, applied by TCRdb to the multiplex PCR reads, yields one record per CDR3 protein. The table lists about 360,000 distinct CDR3 sequences, around 13% of them singletons. Fresh peripheral blood, roughly 9.6 ml, was the source of the PBMCs. The CDR3 spans 15 residues. Germline V gene sequence: CDR1 SNHLY, CDR2 FYNNEI. With regard to this clonotype: A much larger clonotype is one base distant, so this may be a read error.

The chain links TRBV2 to TRBJ1-6; D gene uncertain. This sequence was found in a woman younger than 35 with Graves' hyperthyroidism. Input material: blood. The CDR3 protein is CASSPDSGGNSPPHF. CDR3 in DNA: TGTGCCAGCAGCCCAGACTCGGGAGGCAATTCACCCCCCCACTTT.